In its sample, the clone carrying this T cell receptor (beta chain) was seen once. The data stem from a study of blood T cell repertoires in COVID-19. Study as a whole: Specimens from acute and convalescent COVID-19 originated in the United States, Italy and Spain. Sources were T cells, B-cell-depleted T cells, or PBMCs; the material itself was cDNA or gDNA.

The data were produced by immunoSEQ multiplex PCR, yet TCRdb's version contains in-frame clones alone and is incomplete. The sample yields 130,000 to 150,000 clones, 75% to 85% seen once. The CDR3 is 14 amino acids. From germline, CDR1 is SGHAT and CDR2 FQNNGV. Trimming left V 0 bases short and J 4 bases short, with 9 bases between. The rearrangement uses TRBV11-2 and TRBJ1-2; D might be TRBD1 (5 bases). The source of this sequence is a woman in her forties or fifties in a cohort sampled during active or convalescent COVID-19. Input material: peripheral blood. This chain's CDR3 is CASSLDRASYGYTF. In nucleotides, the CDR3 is TGTGCCAGCAGCTTAGACAGGGCGAGCTATGGCTACACCTTC. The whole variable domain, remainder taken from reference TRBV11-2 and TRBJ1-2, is EAGVAQSPRYKIIEKRQSVAFWCNPISGHATLYWYQQILGQGPKLLIQFQNNGVVDDSQLPKDRFSAERLKGVDSTLKIQPAKLEDSAVYLCASSLDRASYGYTFGSGTRLTVV.